This TCR beta chain came from a study of STAT3 mutations in large granular lymphocyte leukemia. Points from the study as a whole: In T-cell large granular lymphocyte leukemia, about half of patients showed multiple immunodominant subclonotypes.

Assay: immunoSEQ multiplex PCR; the TCRdb copy retains only in-frame clones and omits some. The sample lists under 3,000 clones, 60% to 75% occurring once. On this clone itself: As yet, its antigen is unknown.

J lost 0 bases, V lost 4 bases, and 8 bases had no gene match. CDR1 is SGHRS and CDR2 is YFSETQ in the germline V gene. The CDR3 contains 16 residues. The sequenced sample consisted of peripheral blood mononuclear cells. This sequence was found in a woman between 50 and 59 years old with T-cell large granular lymphocyte leukemia. Some clones in this sample may be carry-over from other donors' samples. The genes are TRBV5-1 and TRBJ2-3; 7 bases are shared with TRBD1. The CDR3 spells CASSLFQGVSTDTQYF. The CDR3 DNA sequence: TGCGCCAGCAGCCTCTTTCAGGGGGTCAGCACAGATACGCAGTATTTT.